The following is a T cell receptor beta chain sequence with its context. Profiled with immunoSEQ multiplex PCR; TCRdb holds only in-frame clones, not every one. The repertoire holds approximately 84,000 clones, 83% seen once, with 1.3% in the top ten. The source of the sample is a study of T cell responses to AZD1222 COVID-19 vaccine. This CDR3 has 16 residues. Germline CDR1 is SEHNR and CDR2 is FQNEAQ (reference sequence). V lost 5 bases, J lost 0 bases, and 4 bases stayed unmatched. This receptor was obtained from an adult who received the AZD1222 COVID-19 vaccine. The chain has TRBV7-9 and TRBJ2-7; 13 nucleotides line up with TRBD2. Sequencing was performed on peripheral blood, taken 28 days after the second AZD1222 dose. CDR3: CASSPRTSGSSYEQYF. Here the CDR3 DNA reads TGTGCCAGCAGCCCTCGGACTAGCGGGAGCTCCTACGAGCAGTACTTC.